These 25 T cell receptor beta chains originate from one sample sequenced in a study of shared clonotypes between healthy human individuals. Profiling relied on immunoSEQ multiplex PCR, and the TCRdb table lists in-frame clones only, not all of them. The profile shows around 1.9 million clones, under 95% of them singletons. The naive CD8 population came from CD45RO-negative cells selected for CCR7, without terminally differentiated effector memory CD45RA+ cells. The sequencing input was naive CD8+ T cells from PBMCs. The receptors stem from a man younger than 35 in good health. Some clones in this sample may be carry-over from other donors' samples.

The CDR3 spells CASSPPQLAGVSYEQYF. The CDR3 region has the DNA TGTGCCAGCTCACCACCCCAACTAGCGGGAGTTTCTTACGAGCAGTACTTC. The chain combines TRBV18 with TRBJ2-7; 11 bases agree with TRBD2. Unmatched junction bases numbered 8, after V lost 0 bases and J lost 4 bases. This CDR3 contains 17 residues. CDR1 and CDR2 (germline): KGHSH, LQKENI.

Concerning this clone: A read error may be the cause here, since a much bigger clone is one base away. Other DNA sequences from this sample encode an identical CDR3 as well. The chain has TRBV7-9 and TRBJ1-1; tentative D call: TRBD1 (5 bases). This CDR3 is built from 12 residues. Germline CDR1 is SEHNR and CDR2 is FQNEAQ (reference sequence). V gave up 1 base and J gave up 6 bases, with 6 bases separating them. The CDR3 DNA sequence: TGTGCCAGCAGCTTAGGGGGCCCTGAAGCTTTCTTT. Protein sequence: CASSLGGPEAFF.

This clone was seen a single time. This chain connects TRBV5-1 to TRBJ1-1, with 7 bases fitting TRBD1. The CDR3 is 14 amino acids. The germline CDR1 and CDR2 sequences are SGHRS and YFSETQ. With 3 bases clipped from V and 2 bases from J, the junction kept 4 bases outside the gene matches. The CDR3 here is CASSSTGVNTEAFF. The CDR3 DNA follows: TGCGCCAGCAGCTCCACAGGGGTTAACACTGAAGCTTTCTTT.

This sequence joins TRBV7-9 and TRBJ2-1, with 9 bases identical to TRBD1. The germline V gene encodes CDR1 SEHNR and CDR2 FQNEAQ (reference sequence). V shed 4 bases and J 7 bases; nucleotides not matched to a gene: 8. The CDR3 has 15 amino acids. CDR3 coding DNA: TGTGCCAGCAGCTACCAAGGACAGGGGTTGAATGAGCAGTTCTTC. Residues: CASSYQGQGLNEQFF.

The genes are TRBV7-8 and TRBJ2-1, with no clear D. The CDR3 is made up of 14 amino acids. The ends were cut back, 3 bases at V and 3 bases at J, with 9 bases in the middle. Germline-derived CDR1 and CDR2 are SGHVS and FQNEAQ. The CDR3 reads CASSLALSYNEQFF. The CDR3 nucleotides read TGTGCCAGCAGCTTGGCCCTCAGCTACAATGAGCAGTTCTTC.

This clone was observed once. The chain joins TRBV27 to TRBJ2-2; 7 bases fit TRBD1. V lost 5 bases to trimming and J lost 3 bases; unmatched junction nucleotides: 12. Germline V CDR1 and CDR2: MNHEY, SMNVEV (reference sequence). CDR3 length: 17 residues. Written as DNA, the CDR3 is TGTGCCAGCAGTCCATCCTTAGGGGACAGTGACACCGGGGAGCTGTTTTTT. This codes for CASSPSLGDSDTGELFF.

This clone has more than one count but fewer than ten. This CDR3 is also generated by other DNA sequences in the sample. V usage is TRBV27 and J usage is TRBJ1-2; D ambiguous. The length of the CDR3 is 14 residues. Germline V gene data show CDR1 as MNHEY and CDR2 as SMNVEV (reference sequence). Trimming pared 3 bases from V and 8 bases from J, leaving 16 bases between. This CDR3 reads CASSFLQGLGGYTF. The CDR3 DNA is TGTGCCAGCAGTTTCCTCCAAGGGCTGGGAGGCTACACCTTC.

The J gene is TRBJ1-2, the V gene TRBV27; 8 bases map to TRBD1. The V segment lost 5 bases and the J segment 1 base; nucleotides outside the gene matches: 9. Germline loops: CDR1 MNHEY, CDR2 SMNVEV (reference sequence). This CDR3 comprises 16 residues. Here the CDR3 reads CASSPRQGRVNYGYTF. The CDR3 DNA reads as TGTGCCAGCAGTCCCCGACAGGGGAGGGTTAACTATGGCTACACCTTC.

This chain connects TRBV5-4 to TRBJ1-2, with 11 bases fitting TRBD1. The CDR3 length is 14 residues. The germline V gene encodes CDR1 SGHNT and CDR2 YYREEE (reference sequence). The J segment lost 8 bases and the V segment lost 5 bases, leaving 8 bases of the junction unmatched. DNA of the CDR3: TGTGCCAGCAGATTCAGGGACAGGGGGTCAGGCTACACCTTC. It yields the protein CASRFRDRGSGYTF.

In its sample, this clone was seen once. V gene TRBV19 combines with J gene TRBJ2-7; D gene ambiguous. V was trimmed by 3 bases and J by 2 bases, leaving 11 bases between them. CDR1 and CDR2 from the germline V gene are LNHDA and SQIVND (reference sequence). The CDR3 has 14 amino acids. The CDR3 protein is CASSMVADAYEQYF. CDR3 sequence (DNA): TGTGCCAGTAGTATGGTGGCCGACGCCTACGAGCAGTACTTC.

This clone was seen only once. J is TRBJ2-1 and V is TRBV5-5, with D maybe TRBD2 (5 bases). CDR3 length: 13 amino acids. Trimming left V 2 bases short and J 3 bases short, with 6 bases between. The germline V gene encodes CDR1 SGHKS and CDR2 YYEKEE (reference sequence). The chain's CDR3 is CASSFGDYNEQFF. The CDR3 DNA reads TGTGCCAGCAGCTTCGGGGACTACAATGAGCAGTTCTTC.

The rearrangement links TRBV4-3 to TRBJ2-2; D remains ambiguous. The V end lost 4 bases, the J end lost 4 bases, and 4 bases lay between the germline ends. Looked up from germline, CDR1 is LGHNA and CDR2 is YSLEER. This CDR3 has 12 residues. This CDR3 is CASSLITGELFF. CDR3 sequence (DNA): TGCGCCAGCAGCCTCATCACCGGGGAGCTGTTTTTT.

The rearrangement uses TRBV7-7 and TRBJ2-4; TRBD2 agrees at 11 bases. The CDR3 sequence is 18 residues long. Germline V CDR1 and CDR2: SSHAT, FNYEAQ (reference sequence). J lost 0 bases, V lost 2 bases, and 6 bases had no gene match. CDR3 sequence (DNA): TGTGCCAGCAGCTTATTAGCGGGAGGGACACTAGCCAAAAACATTCAGTACTTC. It specifies CASSLLAGGTLAKNIQYF.

At least ten counts were recorded for this clone. V and J are TRBV7-6 and TRBJ1-5, with D uncertain. CDR1 is SGHVS and CDR2 is FNYEAQ in the germline V gene. The V end was cut by 5 bases, the J end by 6 bases, with 23 bases between. There are 17 residues in the CDR3. CDR3 DNA: TGTGCCAGCAGCGCCGTACCGGGCCCGAGATATGGTCAGCCCCAGCATTTT. The encoded protein is CASSAVPGPRYGQPQHF.

This clone appeared a single time. V gene TRBV7-8 combines with J gene TRBJ2-3; 7 nucleotides align to TRBD1. Germline CDR1 SGHVS, CDR2 FQNEAQ. The J segment lost 4 bases and the V segment lost 4 bases, leaving 5 bases of the junction unmatched. This CDR3 region has 14 residues. The CDR3 coding sequence is TGTGCCAGCAGCTCGACAGGGACCCCAGATACGCAGTATTTT. Its protein is CASSSTGTPDTQYF.

This chain uses TRBV11-2 with TRBJ2-3, with TRBD2 identical over 7 bases. The J segment lost 6 bases and the V segment lost 2 bases, leaving 2 bases of the junction unmatched. CDR1 and CDR2 (germline): SGHAT, FQNNGV. The CDR3 runs 13 residues. DNA for the CDR3: TGTGCCAGCAGCTTACTTAGCGGGGATACGCAGTATTTT. It yields the protein CASSLLSGDTQYF.

The sample holds a few counts of this clone. The genes are TRBV7-9 and TRBJ1-1; no reliable D call. CDR3 length equals 14 residues. Trimming shortened V by 0 bases and J by 1 base, and 6 bases separated the two germline ends. Germline V CDR1 and CDR2: SEHNR, FQNEAQ (reference sequence). CDR3 DNA sequence: TGTGCCAGCAGCTTAGCGACCCAGAACACTGAAGCTTTCTTT. This gives the protein CASSLATQNTEAFF.

The rearrangement uses TRBV11-2 and TRBJ2-3, with 8 bases that match TRBD1. Germline assignment: CDR1 SGHAT and CDR2 FQNNGV. Germline trimming cut 5 bases from V and 2 bases from J; bases unmatched to any gene: 6. The CDR3 length is 15 residues. Here the CDR3 reads CASSKLRGPTDTQYF. In nucleotides, the CDR3 is TGTGCCAGCAGCAAACTCAGGGGGCCCACAGATACGCAGTATTTT.

The chain couples TRBV6-1 to TRBJ2-7; TRBD1 matches 8 bases. The CDR3 runs to 11 residues. After removal of 11 bases from V and 3 bases from J, the junction contained 3 bases not matched to a gene. The germline V gene encodes CDR1 MNHNS and CDR2 SASEGT. The CDR3 loop is CAGGTGYEQYF. CDR3 DNA sequence: TGTGCCGGGGGGACAGGCTACGAGCAGTACTTC.

The genes are TRBV4-3 and TRBJ1-1; D is ambiguous. This CDR3 is 15 amino acids long. V lost 0 bases to trimming and J lost 3 bases, with 11 bases between them. CDR1 is LGHNA, CDR2 YSLEER, per germline. Here the CDR3 DNA reads TGCGCCAGCAGCCAAGACGCCCTCCGGGACACTGAAGCTTTCTTT. The encoded protein is CASSQDALRDTEAFF.

The CDR3 coding sequence is TGTGCCAGCAGCCAAGATGGGTCTAGCGGGAGGGCCGGCGAGCAGTACTTC. Translation: CASSQDGSSGRAGEQYF. The J gene is TRBJ2-7, the V gene TRBV4-2; 12 bases line up with TRBD2. The CDR3 loop spans 17 amino acids. The V gene's germline CDR1 is LGHNA and CDR2 YNFKEQ. Trimming took 0 bases from V and 6 from J; bases not matched to a gene: 9.

The chain carries TRBV28 and TRBJ2-7; 13 bases fit TRBD2. The trim removed 5 bases at V and 3 bases at J, leaving 4 bases unmatched. Germline V gene lookup returns CDR1 MDHEN and CDR2 SYDVKM. The CDR3 totals 15 residues. CDR3 nucleotide sequence: TGTGCCAGCAGTCCTGGGACTAGCGGGAACTACGAGCAGTACTTC. Amino acid sequence: CASSPGTSGNYEQYF.

V is TRBV13 and J is TRBJ2-7; 9 bases match TRBD1. CDR3 size: 17 residues. CDR1 and CDR2 (germline): PRHDT, FYEKMQ (reference sequence). The junction had 13 bases not matched to a gene; V was cut back by 3 bases and J by 4 bases. The CDR3 sequence: CASSLRVGGQGLYEQYF. For the CDR3, the DNA is TGTGCCAGCAGCTTGAGAGTCGGCGGACAGGGGCTGTACGAGCAGTACTTC.

This sequence joins TRBV5-4 and TRBJ1-1; 8 positions agree with TRBD1. Germline V lookup: CDR1 SGHNT, CDR2 YYREEE (reference sequence). Unmatched junction bases numbered 4, after V lost 1 base and J lost 5 bases. The CDR3 contains 14 residues. CDR3: CASSLYRGGTEAFF. In DNA, the CDR3 is TGTGCCAGCAGCTTGTACAGGGGGGGGACTGAAGCTTTCTTT.

The chain combines TRBV13 with TRBJ1-1; unclear D gene. CDR3 length: 15 amino acids. V was shortened by 4 bases and J by 4 bases, with 16 bases between the two germline ends. Per the germline V gene, CDR1 is PRHDT and CDR2 is FYEKMQ (reference sequence). The CDR3 region has the DNA TGTGCCAGCAGCTCGCCGGACTCCTTGGGCACTGAAGCTTTCTTT. This translates into CASSSPDSLGTEAFF. Variable domain in full (rest from reference TRBV13 and TRBJ1-1): AAGVIQSPRHLIKEKRETATLKCYPIPRHDTVYWYQQGPGQDPQFLISFYEKMQSDKGSIPDRFSAQQFSDYHSELNMSSLELGDSALYFCASSSPDSLGTEAFFGQGTRLTVV.